The present T cell receptor beta chain was sequenced within a study of regulatory T cells in long-lasting Graves disease. Study overall: For a period under 3 months, newly diagnosed Graves' patients had taken antithyroid drugs.

Time point described: newly diagnosed GD, antithyroid drugs for less than 3 months. PBMCs provided the RNA from which the TCR library was made. The collection involved drawing approximately 9 milliliters of peripheral blood into EDTA tubes. With V trimmed by 3 bases and J by 8 bases, 18 bases remained unmatched. Germline V gene data show CDR1 as MNHEY and CDR2 as SMNVEV (reference sequence). The CDR3 loop spans 18 amino acids. In building TCR beta libraries, iRepertoire HTBI primers were used together with Arm-PCR of CDR3 regions. TCRdb re-called the multiplex PCR reads through MiXCR, storing one row per CDR3 protein. The sample carries 400,000 to 550,000 distinct CDR3 sequences, roughly 15% recorded once. These data are also associated with another study on T cells in Graves' hyperthyroidism and ophthalmopathy. That source adds: When ophthalmopathy did not progress within 18 months, Graves' hyperthyroidism was considered stable. Blood also held most thyroid clonotypes expanded beyond 0.001.

This specimen was peripheral blood mononuclear cells (PBMCs), taken at new diagnosis, from a patient treated with antithyroid drugs. The sequence was obtained from a woman aged 25 to 39 with Graves disease. The chain joins TRBV27 to TRBJ2-1; 8 bases are a match to TRBD1. The CDR3 loop is CASSLIGSRGRLFDEQFF. DNA for the CDR3: TGTGCCAGCAGTTTGATCGGTTCCAGGGGGCGTCTTTTCGATGAGCAGTTCTTC.